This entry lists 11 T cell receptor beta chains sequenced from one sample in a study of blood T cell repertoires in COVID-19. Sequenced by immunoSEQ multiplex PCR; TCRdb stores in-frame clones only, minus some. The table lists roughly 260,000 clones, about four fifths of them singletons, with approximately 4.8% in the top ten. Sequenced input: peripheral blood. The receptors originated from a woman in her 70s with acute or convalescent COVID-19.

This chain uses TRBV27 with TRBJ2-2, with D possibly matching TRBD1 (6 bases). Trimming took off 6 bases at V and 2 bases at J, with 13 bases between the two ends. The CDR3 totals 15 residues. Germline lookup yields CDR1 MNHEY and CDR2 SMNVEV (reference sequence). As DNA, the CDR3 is TGTGCCAGCAGAGCTAGGACAGTAAACACCGGGGAGCTGTTTTTT. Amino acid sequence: CASRARTVNTGELFF.

This CDR3 reads CASSMGTGDGYTF. CDR3 nucleotides: TGTGCCAGTAGTATGGGGACAGGGGATGGCTACACCTTC. The chain joins TRBV19 to TRBJ1-2, with 10 positions matching TRBD1. Unmatched junction bases numbered 1, after V lost 3 bases and J lost 6 bases. This CDR3 spans 13 amino acids. Germline CDR1 LNHDA, CDR2 SQIVND (reference sequence).

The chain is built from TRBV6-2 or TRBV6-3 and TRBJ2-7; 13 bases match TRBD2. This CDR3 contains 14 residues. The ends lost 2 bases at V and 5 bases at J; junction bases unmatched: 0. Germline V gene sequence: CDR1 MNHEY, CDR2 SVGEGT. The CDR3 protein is CASSYGLAGDEQYF. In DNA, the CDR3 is TGTGCCAGCAGTTACGGACTAGCGGGGGACGAGCAGTACTTC.

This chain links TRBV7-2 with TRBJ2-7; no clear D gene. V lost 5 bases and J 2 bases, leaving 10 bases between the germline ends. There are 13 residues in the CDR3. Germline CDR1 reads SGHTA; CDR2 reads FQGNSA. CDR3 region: CASSPPAAYEQYF. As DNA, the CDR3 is TGTGCCAGCAGCCCCCCTGCGGCCTACGAGCAGTACTTC. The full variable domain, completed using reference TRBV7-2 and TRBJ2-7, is GAGVSQSPSNKVTEKGKDVELRCDPISGHTALYWYRQSLGQGLEFLIYFQGNSAPDKSGLPSDRFSAERTGGSVSTLTIQRTQQEDSAVYLCASSPPAAYEQYFGPGTRLTVT.

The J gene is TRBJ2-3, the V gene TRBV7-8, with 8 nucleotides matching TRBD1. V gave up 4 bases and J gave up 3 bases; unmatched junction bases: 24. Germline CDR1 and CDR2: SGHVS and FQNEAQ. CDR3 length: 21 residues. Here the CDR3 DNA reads TGTGCCAGCAGCTCCTTCAAGACACAGACAGGGGCAACAGGGTATACAGATACGCAGTATTTT. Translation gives CASSSFKTQTGATGYTDTQYF.

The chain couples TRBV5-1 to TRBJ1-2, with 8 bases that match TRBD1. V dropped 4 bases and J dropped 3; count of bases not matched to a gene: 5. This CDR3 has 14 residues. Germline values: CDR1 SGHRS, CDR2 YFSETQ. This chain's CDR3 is CASSPGQEDYGYTF. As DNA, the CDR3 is TGCGCCAGCAGCCCGGGACAGGAAGACTATGGCTACACCTTC.

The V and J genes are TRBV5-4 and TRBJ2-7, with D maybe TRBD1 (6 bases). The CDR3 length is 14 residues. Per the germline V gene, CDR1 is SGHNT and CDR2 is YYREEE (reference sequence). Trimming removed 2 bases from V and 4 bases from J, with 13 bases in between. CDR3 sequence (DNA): TGTGCCAGCAGCTTACGACAGGATCCTTACGAGCAGTACTTC. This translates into CASSLRQDPYEQYF.

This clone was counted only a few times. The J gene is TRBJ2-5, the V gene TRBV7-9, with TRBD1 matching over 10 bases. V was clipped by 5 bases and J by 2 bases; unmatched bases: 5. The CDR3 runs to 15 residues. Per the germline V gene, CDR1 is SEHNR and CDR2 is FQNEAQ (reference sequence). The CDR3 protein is CASSEGQGRQETQYF. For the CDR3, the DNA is TGTGCCAGCAGCGAGGGACAGGGGAGGCAAGAGACCCAGTACTTC. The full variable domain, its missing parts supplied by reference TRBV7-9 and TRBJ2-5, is DTGVSQNPRHKITKRGQNVTFRCDPISEHNRLYWYRQTLGQGPEFLTYFQNEAQLEKSRLLSDRFSAERPKGSFSTLEIQRTEQGDSAMYLCASSEGQGRQETQYFGPGTRLLVL.

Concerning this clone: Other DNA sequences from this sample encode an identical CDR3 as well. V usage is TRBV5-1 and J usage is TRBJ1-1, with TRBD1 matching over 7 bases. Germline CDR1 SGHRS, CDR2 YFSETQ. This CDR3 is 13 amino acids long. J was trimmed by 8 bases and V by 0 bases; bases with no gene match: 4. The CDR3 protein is CASSLAGGGEAFF. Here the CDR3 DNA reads TGCGCCAGCAGCTTGGCGGGAGGGGGCGAAGCTTTCTTT.

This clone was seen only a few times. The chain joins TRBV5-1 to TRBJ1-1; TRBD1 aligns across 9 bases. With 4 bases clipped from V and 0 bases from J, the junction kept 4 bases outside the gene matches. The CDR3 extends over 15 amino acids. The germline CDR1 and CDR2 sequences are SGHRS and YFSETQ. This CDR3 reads CASSPWTGVNTEAFF. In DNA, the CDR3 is TGCGCCAGCAGCCCATGGACAGGGGTGAACACTGAAGCTTTCTTT.

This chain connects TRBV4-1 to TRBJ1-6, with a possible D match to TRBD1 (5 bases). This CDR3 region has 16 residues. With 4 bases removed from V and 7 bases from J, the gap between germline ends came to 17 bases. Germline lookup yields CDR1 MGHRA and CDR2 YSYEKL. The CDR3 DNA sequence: TGCGCCAGCAGCCGCAGCAGGGCGGAAATGAATTCACCCCTCCACTTT. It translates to CASSRSRAEMNSPLHF.